This paragraph reports one TCR beta chain. The source of the sample is a study of cytomegalovirus exposure and HLA in healthy donors. The overall study: Roughly 80 million unique TCRs from HLA-typed donors made up an early data release.

This PCR relied on a set of 60 Vbeta primers and 13 Jbeta primers. Method: immunoSEQ multiplex PCR; TCRdb's copy keeps in-frame clones and lacks some. The sample lists approximately 100,000 clones; around 70% were seen once. This CDR3 has 19 residues. The clonotype originates from a middle-aged man in good health and CMV-seropositive. This sequence joins TRBV21-1 and TRBJ2-7; TRBD2 is taken as the D call from the table, unchecked against the DNA. TRBV21-1 is designated a pseudogene. The sample was PBMCs. The CDR3 is CASSNLLGLAGIPPYEQYV. DNA for the CDR3: TGTGCCAGCAGCAACCTGTTGGGACTAGCGGGAATACCGCCCTACGAGCAGTACGTC.